Included here is one T cell receptor beta chain sequence, with context. Its antigen target is currently unknown. No per-base quality is available; no much larger clone lies one base away. The cohort was made up of several hundred healthy bone marrow donors. At the time of sampling, every cohort member was nominally healthy, though immune exposures that went unrecorded were likely present. The donor was CMV seropositive and was included in the group of 250 to 300 seropositive cohort members. Every donor gave a peripheral blood sample, and the peripheral blood mononuclear cells from that sample were used for TCR beta sequencing. The Qiagen DNeasy Blood Extraction Kit was used to extract genomic DNA from the blood cell samples. This sample is part of a study of cytomegalovirus exposure and HLA in healthy donors (dated by TCRdb to 2016 to 2017). With regard to the full study: An earlier analysis of roughly 630 of the donors reported more than 250 Gb of sequence data and 117 million unique TCR beta sequences from around 200 million T cells. An early release covering roughly 600 HLA-typed donors comprised approximately 300 gigabases of sequencing data and some 79 million unique TCR sequences. The genetic ancestry cluster associated with self-reported Caucasian donors included 81% of the 300 to 400 genotyped donors. The aim of the study was to test whether cataloging public T cell receptors could identify signatures of past pathogen exposure. Using immunosequencing, the study profiled T cell repertoires from fewer than 850 subjects and related those repertoires to cytomegalovirus serostatus. Besides the first cohort of some 670 subjects, a separate validation cohort made up of 90 to 150 different subjects was used. To predict cytomegalovirus infection status, the study combined high-throughput TCR immunosequencing, statistical association of individual TCRs with disease status, and machine learning. In a later analysis, previously published TCR beta repertoires from hundreds of donors were re-analyzed and high-resolution HLA genotyping was added so that TCR occurrence patterns could be studied. Rather than using new phenotypic data, the later analysis identified candidate immune exposures from TCR beta sequences and from how often those sequences occurred across donors. An earlier analysis of around 540 of the donors applied high-throughput TCR beta sequencing to assess whether each TCR beta V gene segment acted as functional or pseudogenic. Donor age, sex, ethnicity and CMV serostatus were compiled alongside the repertoire data. Genome-wide SNP genotypes for about 55% of the roughly 670 donors were used in a later genetic analysis, which treated that subset as a discovery cohort. All discovery cohort repertoires had been generated on a single sequencing platform. Class I and class II HLA loci were covered by the typing at four-digit resolution. Typing coverage varied by locus: roughly 620-640 donors for A, B, C, DRB1 and DQB1; 500 to 550 for DQA1; 606 for DPA1; approximately 450 for DPB1. Because of strong linkage in the cohort, roughly 5 DR-DQ haplotypes were treated as single units for association and clustering. Across around 400 genotyped donors of the cohort, an average of roughly 230,000 unique TCR beta nucleotide sequences per donor were sequenced, and roughly 18% of those sequences were non-productive. What the study reported, not specific to this receptor: Most TCR sequences were observed very rarely across donors, whereas some public TCRs were present in many individuals. Because HLA typing was missing for some donors at each locus, association tests included only the typed subset. According to a later genetic analysis, donors in an Asian-associated ancestry cluster had fewer N-insertions in productive TCRs than the roughly 700-donor mean. Several of the top co-occurrence clusters appeared to be linked to parvovirus B19, influenza, CMV and Epstein-Barr virus, according to a later analysis. For the cohort, immune exposure information was limited to CMV serostatus. Broadly in line with IMGT annotations, most TCR beta V segments showed up in productive rearrangements about 90% or about 30% of the time in an earlier analysis of about 500 of the donors. In a later analysis, HLA-associated TCR beta chains were found to be more clonally expanded and to have lower generation probabilities than equally common non-associated chains. It was suggested by the authors that the approach could potentially be generalized to other disease states and immunological phenotypes. In a later analysis, TCR association rates were found to vary across HLA loci, with the most associated TCRs seen for DRB1 alleles and the fewest for HLA-C alleles. Some IMGT-functional V segments, including TRBV6-2 and TRBV6-3, could not be distinguished by the 87-base-pair reads and were therefore excluded. The earlier analysis of fewer than 750 of the donors excluded some 15 rarely observed V segments, including chromosome 9 orphons, because counts were too low. A further reported finding was that TCR beta sequences accurately predicted the HLA-A and HLA-B alleles for most subjects in the first cohort. An association between a missense DCLRE1C variant and V-gene and J-gene trimming of TCR beta chains was found in a later genetic analysis and replicated in an independent cohort. Linkage disequilibrium might explain the correlated functional status among segregating V segments, but an unknown experimental factor could not be excluded. Three of the identified cytomegalovirus-associated TCR beta chains were confirmed in vitro to be specific for cytomegalovirus antigens. According to a later analysis, most CMV-associated TCR beta chains appeared to be HLA-restricted, and the HLA associations seemed to be driven largely by CMV exposure. A cluster of highly shared sequence variants was judged likely to be a technical artifact of the sequencing pipeline. The classifier was reported to diagnose cytomegalovirus status with high specificity and sensitivity in both the original and validation cohorts. Sequencing depth was assumed to be roughly uniform across donors in the presence/absence analyses, though that assumption may not hold. The study gave a list of under 200 TCR beta chains associated with cytomegalovirus. Only TCR beta chains were sequenced in this cohort, and the absence of alpha or paired-chain data limited detectable features. In a later analysis, more than 15,000 TCR beta sequences were associated with specific HLA alleles at a false discovery rate of 0.05. Assigning TCR associations to individual alleles was difficult when HLA alleles, especially DR and DQ, strongly co-occurred.

The library relied on the immunoSEQ multiplex PCR assay. For the multiplex PCR, a mixture combining 60 forward primers for TCR Vbeta segments and 13 reverse primers for TCR Jbeta segments was used. A multiplex PCR assay on genomic DNA amplified the CDR3 region of rearranged TCR beta genes. Amplified TCR beta libraries were sequenced as 87-base-pair reads on the Illumina HiSeq System. On the authors' methods: In a later analysis, approximately 74 million unique TCR beta chains were counted across the roughly 700 repertoires, and roughly 9.9 million of these chains were shared by at least two donors. To remove PCR and sequencing errors, raw reads were error-corrected and collapsed into unique sequences using a nearest-neighbor algorithm that merged closely related sequences. To assign V, D and J gene segments, CDR3 sequences were aligned to IMGT reference sequences. Each retained sequence needed at least a six-nucleotide match to both a V gene segment and a J gene segment. Rearrangements were classified as productive when the CDR3 lacked stop codons and remained in frame with V and J, and all other rearrangements were classified as non-productive. Following IMGT convention, CDR3 was defined as the stretch from the second conserved V-encoded cysteine up to the conserved J-encoded phenylalanine. Sequences without an unambiguous match to a single V gene segment were excluded from the earlier analysis of almost 600 of the donors. In an earlier analysis of approximately 550 of the donors, V segments were called functional above 56.7% productive rearrangements and were called segregating when the between-donor standard deviation exceeded 5%. A statistical classification framework was built for diagnosing cytomegalovirus status from the catalog of TCR beta chain sequences. In a later analysis, V and J genes were assigned by comparing TCR nucleotide sequences against IMGT/GENE-DB human TR gene sequences. A later analysis assigned CDR3 sequences and most-parsimonious VDJ recombination scenarios with the TCRdist pipeline. A later analysis defined each TCR beta chain by its CDR3 amino acid sequence plus V-gene family, and excluded reads lacking a unique V-gene family. In a later analysis, 450 to 600 highly shared, low-generation-probability nucleotide sequences were removed to address suspected cross-contamination and a sequencing artifact. For each public chain, a later analysis derived a clonal expansion index from normalized ranks of inferred template counts within each repertoire. In a later analysis, generation probabilities were computed with a VDJ recombination model fitted to out-of-frame rearrangements, and the resulting probabilities were checked against IGoR. A later analysis scored TCR-TCR, TCR-HLA and TCR-CMV co-occurrence with hypergeometric tests, applying a repertoire-size bias correction to TCR pairs. In a later analysis, false discovery rates were estimated by permuting HLA or CMV assignments 20 times. A later analysis grouped co-occurring TCRs with DBSCAN, adding TCRdist sequence similarity when clustering within HLA-allele-positive subsets. Repertoires with fewer than 30,000 or more than 120,000 public chains were left out of co-occurrence clustering, as were about five repertoires with anomalous nucleotide sharing. TCRdb mirrors the immuneACCESS table, restricted to in-frame sequences. Some clones are absent from its copies; in checked studies, under half trace to an unresolved V gene, and the reason for the others is unknown. V, J and clone size are those of that table, while D and trimming were read from the DNA. The sample contains 150,000 to 200,000 clones, about 77% of them found a single time. Around 3% of the sample is held by the ten biggest clonotypes.

The CDR3 has 16 amino acids, counting the end cysteine and phenylalanine. Only the CDR3 DNA stays, 48 bases, in frame from base 1. Per the germline V gene, MNHEY is the CDR1 and SVGAGI is the CDR2. Trimming removed 0 bases from V and 4 bases from J; the gene matches leave 5 bases unexplained. The sequence came from a woman aged 40 to 50 in good health and CMV-seropositive. Sequenced input: PBMCs. The chain joins TRBV6-5 to TRBJ2-3; 9 bases in between match TRBD2. The bases read TGTGCCAGCAGTTACTCTGCGGGGGGGGATTCAGATACGCAGTATTTT. This encodes CASSYSAGGDSDTQYF.